This T cell receptor beta chain was observed in a study of T cell repertoires in cytomegalovirus infection (dated by TCRdb to about 2019). Concerning the study at large: Donor HLA type was relevant to the analysis, because carriage of CMV infection together with the matching HLA type was indicated by public TCR beta signatures. Study-wide findings and limitations: In both this cohort and an independent approximately 370-donor cohort, the cumulative frequency of public TCR beta family members distinguished carriers of CMV infection plus the relevant HLA type. In the ex vivo response, HLA-C-restricted CMV-specific TCR beta clonotypes were dominant, and in two of eight donors the single most frequent clonotype came from this HLA-C-restricted group.

This clonotype came up a few times. Its antigen target is currently unknown. No base quality information exists; no much larger clone differs at one position. Germline trimming: 3 bases from V, 4 bases from J; junction bases outside gene matches: 9. From the cysteine up to the valine, the CDR3 has a length of 15 residues. The entry retains the CDR3 DNA only, 45 bases that are in frame from base 1. The run used an Illumina HiSeq 1500. The public reads were run again by TCRdb, first through fastp at Q25 and then through MiXCR, and only productive beta chains were kept. All rows with the same CDR3 protein become a single entry with the most common DNA and genes. The sample table holds 300,000 or so distinct CDR3 sequences, of which about 9.2% were seen once. Less than 3% of the sample is in the top ten clones.

This receptor was obtained from a human donor in good health (CMV status not recorded). Some clones in this sample may be carry-over from other donors' samples. Recombination linked TRBV23-1 to TRBJ2-7; 7 junctional bases match TRBD1. TRBV23-1 is labeled an ORF, and its function is uncertain. The sequencing sample was made of PBMCs. The nucleotides read TGCGCCAGCAGTCAGCCCCGGGACAGCCCATACGAGCAGTACGTC. Translation gives CASSQPRDSPYEQYV.